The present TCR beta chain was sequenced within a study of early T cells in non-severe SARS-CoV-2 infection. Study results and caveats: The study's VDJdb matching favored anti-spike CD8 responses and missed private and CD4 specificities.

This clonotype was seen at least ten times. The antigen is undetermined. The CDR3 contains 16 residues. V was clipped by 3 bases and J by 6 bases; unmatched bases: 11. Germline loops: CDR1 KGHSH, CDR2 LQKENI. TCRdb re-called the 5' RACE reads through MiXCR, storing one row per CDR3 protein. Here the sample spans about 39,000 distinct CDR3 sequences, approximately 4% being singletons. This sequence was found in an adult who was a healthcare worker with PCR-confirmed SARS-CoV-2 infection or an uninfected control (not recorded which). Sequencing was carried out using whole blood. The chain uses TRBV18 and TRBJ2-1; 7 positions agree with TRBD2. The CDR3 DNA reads TGTGCCAGCTCACCGCCCTTAGCGGGTTGGGGCAATGAGCAGTTCTTC. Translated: CASSPPLAGWGNEQFF.